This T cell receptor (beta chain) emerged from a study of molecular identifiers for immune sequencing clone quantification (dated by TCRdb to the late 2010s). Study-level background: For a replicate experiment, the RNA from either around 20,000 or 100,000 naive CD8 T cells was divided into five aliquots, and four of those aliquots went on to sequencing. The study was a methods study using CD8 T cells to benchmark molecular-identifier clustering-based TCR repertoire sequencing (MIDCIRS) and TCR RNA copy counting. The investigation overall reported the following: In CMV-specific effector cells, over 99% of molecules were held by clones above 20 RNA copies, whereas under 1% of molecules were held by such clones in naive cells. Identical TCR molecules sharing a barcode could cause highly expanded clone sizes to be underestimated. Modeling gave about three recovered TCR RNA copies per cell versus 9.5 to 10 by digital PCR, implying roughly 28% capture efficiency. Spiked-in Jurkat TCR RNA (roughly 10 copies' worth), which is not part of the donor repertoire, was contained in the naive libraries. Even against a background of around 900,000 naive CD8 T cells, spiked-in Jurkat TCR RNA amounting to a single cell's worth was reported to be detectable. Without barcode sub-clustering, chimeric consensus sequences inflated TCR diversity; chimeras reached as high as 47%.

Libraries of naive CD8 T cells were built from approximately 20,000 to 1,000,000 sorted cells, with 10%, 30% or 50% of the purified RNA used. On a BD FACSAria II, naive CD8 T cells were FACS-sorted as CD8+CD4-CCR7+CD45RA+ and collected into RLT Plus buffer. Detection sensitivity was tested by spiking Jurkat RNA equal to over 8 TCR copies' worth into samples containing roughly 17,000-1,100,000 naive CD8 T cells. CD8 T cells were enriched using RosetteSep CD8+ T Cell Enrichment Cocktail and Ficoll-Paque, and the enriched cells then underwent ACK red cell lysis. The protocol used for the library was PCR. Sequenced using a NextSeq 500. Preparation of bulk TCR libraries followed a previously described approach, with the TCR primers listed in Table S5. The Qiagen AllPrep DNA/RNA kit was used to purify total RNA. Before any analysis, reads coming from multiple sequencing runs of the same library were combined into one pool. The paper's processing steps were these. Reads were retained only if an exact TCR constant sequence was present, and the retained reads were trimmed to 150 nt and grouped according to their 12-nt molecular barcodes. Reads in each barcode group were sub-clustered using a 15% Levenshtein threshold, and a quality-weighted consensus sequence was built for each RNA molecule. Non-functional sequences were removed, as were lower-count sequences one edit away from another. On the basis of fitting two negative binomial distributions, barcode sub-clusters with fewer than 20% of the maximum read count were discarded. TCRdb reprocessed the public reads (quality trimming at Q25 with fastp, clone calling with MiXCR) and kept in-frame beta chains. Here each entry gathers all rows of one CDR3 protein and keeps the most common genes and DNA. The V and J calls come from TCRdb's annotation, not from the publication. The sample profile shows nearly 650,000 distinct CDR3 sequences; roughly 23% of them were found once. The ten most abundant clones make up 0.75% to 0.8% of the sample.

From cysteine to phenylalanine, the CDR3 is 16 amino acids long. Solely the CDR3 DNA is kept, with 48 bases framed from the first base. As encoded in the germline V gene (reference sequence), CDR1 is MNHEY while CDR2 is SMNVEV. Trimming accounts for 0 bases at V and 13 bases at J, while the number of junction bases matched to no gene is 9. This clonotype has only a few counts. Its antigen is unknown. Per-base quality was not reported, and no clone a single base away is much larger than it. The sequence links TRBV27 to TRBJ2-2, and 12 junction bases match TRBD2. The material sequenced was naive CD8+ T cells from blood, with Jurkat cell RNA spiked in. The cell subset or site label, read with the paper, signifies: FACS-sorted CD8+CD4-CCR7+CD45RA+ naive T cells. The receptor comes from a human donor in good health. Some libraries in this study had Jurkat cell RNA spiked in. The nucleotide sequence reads TGTGCCAGCAGTTTATCGCCTCGACTAGCGGGAGCCCCGCTGTTTTTT. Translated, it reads CASSLSPRLAGAPLFF.